Each of the 5 T cell receptor beta chains below was sequenced from the same sample in a study of T cell changes during pregnancy in multiple sclerosis. Profiling relied on immunoSEQ multiplex PCR, and the TCRdb table lists in-frame clones only, not all of them. This table holds 65,000 or so clones, about 92% found once. Sequenced material: peripheral blood, taken in the second trimester of pregnancy. The receptors were sampled from a female donor in good health, enrolled as a control in a pregnancy study.

This sequence joins TRBV7-6 and TRBJ1-1; the match to TRBD1 covers 7 bases. The germline V gene has CDR1 SGHVS and CDR2 FNYEAQ. V trimming: 5 bases; J trimming: 2 bases; junction bases outside the gene matches: 11. The CDR3 has 16 residues. The CDR3 protein is CASSPRTGPLNTEAFF. CDR3 nucleotide sequence: TGTGCCAGCAGCCCGAGGACAGGCCCCCTTAACACTGAAGCTTTCTTT.

This rearrangement joins TRBV6-1 to TRBJ2-7; D is perhaps TRBD1 (6 bases). Germline CDR1 is MNHNS and CDR2 is SASEGT. The CDR3 totals 13 residues. Trimming left V 0 bases short and J 12 bases short, with 15 bases between. The CDR3 region is CASSEALQQGRYF. The CDR3 DNA follows: TGTGCCAGCAGTGAAGCGCTTCAGCAGGGGCGGTACTTC.

This clone was found a few times. The genes are TRBV7-2 and TRBJ1-1; weak D call: TRBD1 (6 bases). Per germline, CDR1 SGHTA and CDR2 FQGNSA. This CDR3 is built from 13 residues. V was pared by 5 bases and J by 7 bases, with 14 bases between. Written as DNA, the CDR3 is TGTGCCAGCAGCCCATACAGGGAGGGTGAAGCTTTCTTT. This translates into CASSPYREGEAFF. Complete variable domain (other parts from reference TRBV7-2 and TRBJ1-1): GAGVSQSPSNKVTEKGKDVELRCDPISGHTALYWYRQSLGQGLEFLIYFQGNSAPDKSGLPSDRFSAERTGGSVSTLTIQRTQQEDSAVYLCASSPYREGEAFFGQGTRLTVV.

DNA for the CDR3: TGCAGTGCTAGAGGTCTCGAGCAGTACTTC. Protein product: CSARGLEQYF. This rearrangement joins TRBV20-1 to TRBJ2-7, with unresolved D. Trimming took 1 base from V and 6 from J, leaving 4 bases between them. This CDR3 is built from 10 residues. CDR1 and CDR2 (germline): DFQATT, SNEGSKA (reference sequence).

V is TRBV6-6 and J is TRBJ1-4; perhaps TRBD1 as D (5 bases). Trimming took off 2 bases at V and 7 bases at J, with 11 bases between the two ends. The length of the CDR3 is 14 residues. CDR1 is MNHNY, CDR2 SVGAGI, per germline (reference sequence). The chain's CDR3 is CASSYGGWGEKLFF. CDR3 DNA: TGTGCCAGCAGTTACGGGGGGTGGGGTGAAAAACTGTTTTTT.